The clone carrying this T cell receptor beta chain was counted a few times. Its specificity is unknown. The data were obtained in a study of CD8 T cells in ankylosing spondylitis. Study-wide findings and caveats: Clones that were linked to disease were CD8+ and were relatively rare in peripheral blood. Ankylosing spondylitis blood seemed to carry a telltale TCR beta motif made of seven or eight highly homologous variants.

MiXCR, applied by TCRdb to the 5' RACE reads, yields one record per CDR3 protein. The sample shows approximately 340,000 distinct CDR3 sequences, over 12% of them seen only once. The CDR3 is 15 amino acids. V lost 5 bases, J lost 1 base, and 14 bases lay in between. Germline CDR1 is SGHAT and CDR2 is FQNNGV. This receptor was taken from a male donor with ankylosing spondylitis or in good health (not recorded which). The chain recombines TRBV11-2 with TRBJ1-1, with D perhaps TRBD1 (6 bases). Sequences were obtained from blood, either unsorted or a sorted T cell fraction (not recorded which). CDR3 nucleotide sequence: TGTGCCAGCAGCACTCAAGGGGGGACGAACACTGAAGCTTTCTTT. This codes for CASSTQGGTNTEAFF.